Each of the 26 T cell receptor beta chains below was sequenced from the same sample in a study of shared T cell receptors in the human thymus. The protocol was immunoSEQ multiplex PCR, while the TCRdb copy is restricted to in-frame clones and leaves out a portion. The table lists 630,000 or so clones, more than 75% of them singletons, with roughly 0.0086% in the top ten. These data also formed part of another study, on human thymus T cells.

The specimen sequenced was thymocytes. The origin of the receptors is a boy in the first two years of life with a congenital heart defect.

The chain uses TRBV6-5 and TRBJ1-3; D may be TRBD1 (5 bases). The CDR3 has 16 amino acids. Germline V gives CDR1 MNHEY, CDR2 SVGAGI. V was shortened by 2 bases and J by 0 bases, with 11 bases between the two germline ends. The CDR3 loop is CASSYAAGSSGNTIYF. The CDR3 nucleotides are TGTGCCAGCAGTTACGCCGCAGGGTCCTCTGGAAACACCATATATTTT.

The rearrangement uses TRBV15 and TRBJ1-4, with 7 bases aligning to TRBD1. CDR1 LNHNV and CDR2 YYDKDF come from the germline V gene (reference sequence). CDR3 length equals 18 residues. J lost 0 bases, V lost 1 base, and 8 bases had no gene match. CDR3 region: CATSRVKGAVATNEKLFF. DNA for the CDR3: TGTGCCACCAGCAGAGTGAAGGGGGCCGTTGCAACTAATGAAAAACTGTTTTTT.

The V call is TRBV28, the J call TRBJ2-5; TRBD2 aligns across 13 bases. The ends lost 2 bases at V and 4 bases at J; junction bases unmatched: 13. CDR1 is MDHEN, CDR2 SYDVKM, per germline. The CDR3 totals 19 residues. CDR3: CASSLGLGPTSGGRETQYF. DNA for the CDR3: TGTGCCAGCAGTTTAGGACTAGGGCCGACTAGCGGGGGGAGAGAGACCCAGTACTTC.

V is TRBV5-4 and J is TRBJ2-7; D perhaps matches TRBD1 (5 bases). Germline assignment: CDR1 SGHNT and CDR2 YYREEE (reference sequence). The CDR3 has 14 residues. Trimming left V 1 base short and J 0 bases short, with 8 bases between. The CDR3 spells CASSLLTASYEQYF. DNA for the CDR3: TGTGCCAGCAGCTTGTTGACAGCCTCCTACGAGCAGTACTTC.

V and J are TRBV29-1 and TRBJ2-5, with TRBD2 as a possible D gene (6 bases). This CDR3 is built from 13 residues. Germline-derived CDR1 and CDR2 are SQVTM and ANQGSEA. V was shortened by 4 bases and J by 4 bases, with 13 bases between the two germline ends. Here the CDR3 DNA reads TGCAGCGTTGGGGAGGCTGGGGTAGAGACCCAGTACTTC. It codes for CSVGEAGVETQYF.

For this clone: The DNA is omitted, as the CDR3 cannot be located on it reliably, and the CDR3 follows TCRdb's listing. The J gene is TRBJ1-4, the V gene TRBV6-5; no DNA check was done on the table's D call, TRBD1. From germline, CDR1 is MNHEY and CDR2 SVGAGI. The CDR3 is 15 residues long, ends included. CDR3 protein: CASSSVLGAQEKLFF.

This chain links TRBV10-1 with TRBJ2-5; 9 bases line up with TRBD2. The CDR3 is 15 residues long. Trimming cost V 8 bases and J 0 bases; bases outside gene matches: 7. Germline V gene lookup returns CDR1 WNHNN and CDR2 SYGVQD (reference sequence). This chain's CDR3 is CASGISGGHQETQYF. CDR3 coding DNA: TGCGCCAGCGGGATTAGCGGGGGCCACCAAGAGACCCAGTACTTC.

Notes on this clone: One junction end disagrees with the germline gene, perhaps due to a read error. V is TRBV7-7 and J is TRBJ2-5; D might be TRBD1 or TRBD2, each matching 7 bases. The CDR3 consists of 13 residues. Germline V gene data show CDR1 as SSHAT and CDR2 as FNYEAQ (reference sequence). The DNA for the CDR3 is TGTGCTAGCAGCGGGACAGTGGGAGAGACCCAGTACTTC. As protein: CASSGTVGETQYF.

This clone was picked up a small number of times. CDR3 region: CASGNQGPTNEKLFF. The CDR3 nucleotides are TGTGCCAGTGGGAACCAGGGCCCAACTAATGAAAAACTGTTTTTT. The V call is TRBV19, the J call TRBJ1-4, with D perhaps matching TRBD1 (5 bases). CDR3 length equals 15 residues. Germline V lookup: CDR1 LNHDA, CDR2 SQIVND (reference sequence). V shed 8 bases and J shed 0 bases, with 13 bases lying between them.

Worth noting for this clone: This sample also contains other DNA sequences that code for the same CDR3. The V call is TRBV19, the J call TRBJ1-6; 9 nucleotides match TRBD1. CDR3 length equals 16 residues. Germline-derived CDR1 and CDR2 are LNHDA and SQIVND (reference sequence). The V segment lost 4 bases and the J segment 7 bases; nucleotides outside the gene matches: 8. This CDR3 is CASSTLGQGRNSPLHF. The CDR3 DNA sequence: TGTGCCAGTAGTACCCTCGGACAGGGGAGGAATTCACCCCTCCACTTT.

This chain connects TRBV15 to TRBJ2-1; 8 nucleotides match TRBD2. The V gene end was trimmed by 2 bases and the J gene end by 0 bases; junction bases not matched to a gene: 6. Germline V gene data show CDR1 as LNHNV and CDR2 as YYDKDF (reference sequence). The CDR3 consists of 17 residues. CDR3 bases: TGTGCCACCAGCAGAAAATTGACTAGCGCCTCCTACAATGAGCAGTTCTTC. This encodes CATSRKLTSASYNEQFF.

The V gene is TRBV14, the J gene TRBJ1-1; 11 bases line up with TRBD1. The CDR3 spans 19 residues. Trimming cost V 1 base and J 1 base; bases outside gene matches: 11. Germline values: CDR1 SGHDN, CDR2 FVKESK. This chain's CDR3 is CASSQGWGQGGFPNTEAFF. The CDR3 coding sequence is TGTGCCAGCAGCCAAGGTTGGGGACAGGGGGGTTTCCCGAACACTGAAGCTTTCTTT.

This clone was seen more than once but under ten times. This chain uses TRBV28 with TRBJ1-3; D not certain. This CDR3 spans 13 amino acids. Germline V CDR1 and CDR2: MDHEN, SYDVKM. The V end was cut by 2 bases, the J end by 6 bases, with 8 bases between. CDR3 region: CASSLKDKNTIYF. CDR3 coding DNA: TGTGCCAGCAGTTTAAAAGACAAAAACACCATATATTTT.

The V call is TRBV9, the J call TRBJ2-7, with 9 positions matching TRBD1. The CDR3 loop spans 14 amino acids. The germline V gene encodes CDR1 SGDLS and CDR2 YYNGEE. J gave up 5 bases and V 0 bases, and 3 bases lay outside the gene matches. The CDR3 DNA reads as TGTGCCAGCAGCGTAGAGGGACAGGGTGACGAGCAGTACTTC. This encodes CASSVEGQGDEQYF.

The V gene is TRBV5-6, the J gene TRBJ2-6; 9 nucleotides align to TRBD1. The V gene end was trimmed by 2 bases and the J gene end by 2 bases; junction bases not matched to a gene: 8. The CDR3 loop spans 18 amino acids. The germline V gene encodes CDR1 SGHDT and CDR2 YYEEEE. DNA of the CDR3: TGTGCCAGCAGCTTTGGAACAGGGGGCCATCCTGGGGCCAACGTCCTGACTTTC. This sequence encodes CASSFGTGGHPGANVLTF. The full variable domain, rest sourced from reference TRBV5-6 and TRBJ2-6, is DAGVTQSPTHLIKTRGQQVTLRCSPKSGHDTVSWYQQALGQGPQFIFQYYEEEERQRGNFPDRFSGHQFPNYSSELNVNALLLGDSALYLCASSFGTGGHPGANVLTFGAGSRLTVL.

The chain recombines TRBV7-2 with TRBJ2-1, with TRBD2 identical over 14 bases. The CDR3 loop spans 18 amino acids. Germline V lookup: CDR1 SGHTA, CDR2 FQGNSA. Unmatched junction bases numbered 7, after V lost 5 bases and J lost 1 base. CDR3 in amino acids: CASSPWTSGRLSYNEQFF. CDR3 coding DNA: TGTGCCAGCAGCCCATGGACTAGCGGGAGGTTATCCTACAATGAGCAGTTCTTC.

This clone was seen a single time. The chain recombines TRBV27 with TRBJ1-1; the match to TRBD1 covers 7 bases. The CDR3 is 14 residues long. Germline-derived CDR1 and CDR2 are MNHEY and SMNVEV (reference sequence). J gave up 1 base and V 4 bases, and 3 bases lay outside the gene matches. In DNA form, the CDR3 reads TGTGCCAGCAGTTACCGGGACAGGAACACTGAAGCTTTCTTT. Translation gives CASSYRDRNTEAFF.

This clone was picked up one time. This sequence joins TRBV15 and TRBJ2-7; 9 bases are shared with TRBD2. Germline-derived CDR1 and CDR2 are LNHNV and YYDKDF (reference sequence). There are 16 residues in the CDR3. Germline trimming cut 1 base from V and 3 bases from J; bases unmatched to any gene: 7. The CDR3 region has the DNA TGTGCCACCAGCAGAGCTGGCGGGAGGGGTAGCTACGAGCAGTACTTC. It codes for CATSRAGGRGSYEQYF.

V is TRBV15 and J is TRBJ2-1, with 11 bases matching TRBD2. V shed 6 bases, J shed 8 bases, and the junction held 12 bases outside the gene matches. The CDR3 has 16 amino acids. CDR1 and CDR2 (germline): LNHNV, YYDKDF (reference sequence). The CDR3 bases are TGTGCCACCAGTATAGCCACTAGCGGGAGTACCCATGAGCAGTTCTTC. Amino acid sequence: CATSIATSGSTHEQFF.

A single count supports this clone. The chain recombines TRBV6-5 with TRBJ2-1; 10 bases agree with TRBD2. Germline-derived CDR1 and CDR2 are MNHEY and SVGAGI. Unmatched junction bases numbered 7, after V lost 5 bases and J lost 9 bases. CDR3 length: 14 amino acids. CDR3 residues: CASSLLAGASEQFF. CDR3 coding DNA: TGTGCCAGCAGTCTCCTAGCGGGAGCGAGTGAGCAGTTCTTC.

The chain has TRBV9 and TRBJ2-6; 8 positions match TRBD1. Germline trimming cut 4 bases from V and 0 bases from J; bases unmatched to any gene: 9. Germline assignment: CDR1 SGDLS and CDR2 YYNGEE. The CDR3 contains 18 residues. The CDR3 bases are TGTGCCAGCAGCCCTACCCCACAGGGGGACTCTGGGGCCAACGTCCTGACTTTC. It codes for CASSPTPQGDSGANVLTF.

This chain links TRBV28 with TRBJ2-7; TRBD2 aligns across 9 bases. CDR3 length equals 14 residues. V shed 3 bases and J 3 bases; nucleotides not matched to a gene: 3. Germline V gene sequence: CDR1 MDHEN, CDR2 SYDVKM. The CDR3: CASSFQREVYEQYF. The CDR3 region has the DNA TGTGCCAGCAGTTTCCAGCGGGAGGTCTACGAGCAGTACTTC.

Written as DNA, the CDR3 is TGTGCCACCAGCAGACCCCCTTCCCTACTTAACAGGCACAATGAGCAGTTCTTC. It encodes CATSRPPSLLNRHNEQFF. The V call is TRBV15, the J call TRBJ2-1, with a weak D call TRBD1 (5 bases). V was shortened by 2 bases and J by 5 bases, with 22 bases between the two germline ends. CDR1 is LNHNV and CDR2 is YYDKDF in the germline V gene (reference sequence). This CDR3 has 18 amino acids. Drawing the rest from reference TRBV15 and TRBJ2-1, the complete variable domain is DAMVIQNPRYQVTQFGKPVTLSCSQTLNHNVMYWYQQKSSQAPKLLFHYYDKDFNNEADTPDNFQSRRPNTSFCFLDIRSPGLGDTAMYLCATSRPPSLLNRHNEQFFGPGTRLTVL.

The chain's CDR3 is CASRSGLAGHNEQFF. DNA of the CDR3: TGTGCCAGCAGATCTGGACTAGCGGGACATAATGAGCAGTTCTTC. The chain recombines TRBV7-6 with TRBJ2-1; 12 bases fit TRBD2. V shed 6 bases and J 7 bases; nucleotides not matched to a gene: 7. Per germline, CDR1 SGHVS and CDR2 FNYEAQ. The CDR3 covers 15 residues.

The CDR3 sequence: CASSPKPREQYF. CDR3 sequence (DNA): TGTGCCAGCAGCCCTAAACCCAGGGAGCAGTACTTC. The chain links TRBV11-1 to TRBJ2-7, with D uncertain. The germline CDR1 and CDR2 sequences are SGHAT and FQDESV (reference sequence). V lost 5 bases to trimming and J lost 7 bases, with 12 bases between them. This CDR3 has 12 amino acids.

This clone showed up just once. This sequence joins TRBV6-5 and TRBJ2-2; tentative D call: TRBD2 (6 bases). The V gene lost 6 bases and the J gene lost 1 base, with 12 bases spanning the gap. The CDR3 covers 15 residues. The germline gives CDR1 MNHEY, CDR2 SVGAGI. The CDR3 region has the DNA TGTGCCAGCAGCACCGGGACTCTGAACACCGGGGAGCTGTTTTTT. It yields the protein CASSTGTLNTGELFF.